A single sample gave rise to the 31 T cell receptor beta chains below, sequenced in a study of technical replicates of blood from a few donors. Sequenced by immunoSEQ multiplex PCR; TCRdb stores in-frame clones only, minus some. This table has 84,000 or so clones, about 92% appearing once. The specimen sequenced was T cells isolated from PBMCs. These receptors were obtained from a human donor in good health.

This clone was observed a single time. The chain recombines TRBV27 with TRBJ1-2, with a tentative D call TRBD1 (5 bases). Germline CDR1 is MNHEY and CDR2 is SMNVEV (reference sequence). The CDR3 runs to 14 residues. Trimming stripped 3 bases from V and 3 bases from J, with 11 bases between. The CDR3 DNA follows: TGTGCCAGCAGTTTCCAAGCAGGGTACTATGGCTACACCTTC. It is translated as CASSFQAGYYGYTF.

This rearrangement joins TRBV2 to TRBJ2-3; TRBD1 matches at 8 bases. V dropped 5 bases and J dropped 3; count of bases not matched to a gene: 7. This CDR3 is built from 15 residues. From germline, CDR1 is SNHLY and CDR2 FYNNEI. The CDR3: CASSLNRGRTDTQYF. The CDR3 DNA follows: TGTGCCAGCAGTCTCAACAGGGGGAGGACAGATACGCAGTATTTT.

The V call is TRBV19, the J call TRBJ1-1, with TRBD1 as a possible D gene (6 bases). Trimming removed 3 bases at V and 1 base at J, with 12 bases between. This CDR3 is 15 amino acids long. Germline V gives CDR1 LNHDA, CDR2 SQIVND (reference sequence). CDR3 coding DNA: TGTGCCAGTAGTATGTGGGGGCCGACGAACACTGAAGCTTTCTTT. It codes for CASSMWGPTNTEAFF.

The sample holds one count of this clone. DNA for the CDR3: TGTGCCAGCAGCCCCCCCGGGACGGGAGACTACGAGCAGTACTTC. Translating it yields CASSPPGTGDYEQYF. The chain is built from TRBV11-2 and TRBJ2-7, with TRBD2 as a possible D gene (6 bases). This CDR3 has 15 residues. The V end lost 5 bases, the J end lost 3 bases, and 17 bases lay between the germline ends. Germline V CDR1 and CDR2: SGHAT, FQNNGV.

The chain has TRBV28 and TRBJ2-7; 8 bases align to TRBD1. CDR1 is MDHEN, CDR2 SYDVKM, per germline. This CDR3 contains 13 residues. Unmatched junction bases numbered 2, after V lost 3 bases and J lost 4 bases. The CDR3 region is CASSFGQGYEQYF. The CDR3 DNA is TGTGCCAGCAGTTTCGGACAGGGTTACGAGCAGTACTTC.

V usage is TRBV7-2 and J usage is TRBJ2-1, with D perhaps matching TRBD1 (6 bases). There are 13 residues in the CDR3. Germline-derived CDR1 and CDR2 are SGHTA and FQGNSA. V gave up 1 base and J gave up 10 bases, with 11 bases separating them. The CDR3 bases are TGTGCCAGCAGCTTAGGGATTGACAGGGAGCAGTTCTTC. Residues: CASSLGIDREQFF. The full variable domain, its missing parts supplied by reference TRBV7-2 and TRBJ2-1, is GAGVSQSPSNKVTEKGKDVELRCDPISGHTALYWYRQSLGQGLEFLIYFQGNSAPDKSGLPSDRFSAERTGGSVSTLTIQRTQQEDSAVYLCASSLGIDREQFFGPGTRLTVL.

The CDR3 sequence: CASRTSRDRPYEQYF. The CDR3 region has the DNA TGTGCCAGCAGGACATCGAGGGACAGACCCTACGAGCAGTACTTC. The chain recombines TRBV7-8 with TRBJ2-7; 7 bases are a match to TRBD1. The CDR3 runs 15 residues. The V gene's germline CDR1 is SGHVS and CDR2 FQNEAQ. V lost 6 bases and J lost 2; bases outside the gene matches: 10.

V and J are TRBV11-2 and TRBJ1-1; 10 bases are shared with TRBD1. This CDR3 is 15 amino acids long. Trimming removed 5 bases from V and 0 bases from J; junction bases left unmatched: 3. In germline, CDR1 is SGHAT, CDR2 FQNNGV. CDR3 sequence: CASSPGQGMNTEAFF. For the CDR3, the DNA is TGTGCCAGCAGCCCGGGACAGGGGATGAACACTGAAGCTTTCTTT.

J is TRBJ1-2 and V is TRBV18, with 7 bases fitting TRBD1. Unmatched junction bases numbered 10, after V lost 8 bases and J lost 7 bases. Germline V gene lookup returns CDR1 KGHSH and CDR2 LQKENI. CDR3 size: 13 residues. The CDR3 protein is CASEPTGERGYTF. The DNA of the CDR3 is TGTGCCAGCGAACCCACAGGGGAGCGTGGCTACACCTTC.

The chain couples TRBV29-1 to TRBJ2-7; TRBD1 matches 7 bases. The CDR3 is 13 amino acids. Germline CDR1 reads SQVTM; CDR2 reads ANQGSEA. V was pared by 4 bases and J by 2 bases, with 5 bases of the junction left unmatched. CDR3 DNA sequence: TGCAGCGTTGTTCTGGACAGGACCTACGAGCAGTACTTC. Protein sequence: CSVVLDRTYEQYF.

The rearrangement joins TRBV6-5 to TRBJ1-6; unclear D gene. Germline CDR1 and CDR2: MNHEY and SVGAGI. Trimming removed 6 bases from V and 11 bases from J, with 11 bases in between. This CDR3 is 12 amino acids long. The CDR3 protein is CASRHLRAPLHF. The DNA of the CDR3 is TGTGCCAGCAGACACCTCCGGGCACCCCTCCACTTT.

V is TRBV7-2 and J is TRBJ2-1, with 8 bases fitting TRBD2. Trimming cost V 2 bases and J 8 bases; bases outside gene matches: 14. Looked up from germline, CDR1 is SGHTA and CDR2 is FQGNSA. This CDR3 is built from 17 residues. In DNA form, the CDR3 reads TGTGCCAGCAGCTTATCGGGGGGGGGAGGAGGTGTCTATGAGCAGTTCTTC. It specifies CASSLSGGGGGVYEQFF.

The V and J genes are TRBV6-1 and TRBJ1-1, with TRBD1 matching 7 bases. J was trimmed by 0 bases and V by 9 bases; bases with no gene match: 7. The CDR3 extends over 14 amino acids. Germline V gene lookup returns CDR1 MNHNS and CDR2 SASEGT. CDR3 coding DNA: TGTGCCAGTAAGGAGGGGACAGTGAACACTGAAGCTTTCTTT. It yields the protein CASKEGTVNTEAFF.

The chain carries TRBV5-4 and TRBJ2-3; D possibly corresponds to TRBD2 (5 bases). Germline V gene lookup returns CDR1 SGHNT and CDR2 YYREEE (reference sequence). The CDR3 has 16 amino acids. V was pared by 4 bases and J by 0 bases, with 15 bases between. CDR3 nucleotide sequence: TGTGCCAGCAGCCTACTAGAAATCACTAGCACAGATACGCAGTATTTT. This encodes CASSLLEITSTDTQYF.

The chain uses TRBV6-5 and TRBJ1-3; a weak D match, TRBD1 (6 bases). Germline lookup yields CDR1 MNHEY and CDR2 SVGAGI. Trimming cost V 7 bases and J 7 bases, with 20 bases left between them. This CDR3 has 15 residues. Here the CDR3 reads CASMPLWGPPNTIYF. Written as DNA, the CDR3 is TGTGCCAGCATGCCGTTATGGGGGCCCCCGAACACCATATATTTT.

CDR3 nucleotides: TGCGCCAGCAGCCAACCGACAAAGGTTGATTCACCCCTCCACTTT. Translation gives CASSQPTKVDSPLHF. The genes are TRBV4-1 and TRBJ1-6; no clear D gene. Trimming took off 2 bases at V and 8 bases at J, with 13 bases between the two ends. Germline CDR1 MGHRA, CDR2 YSYEKL. The CDR3 length is 15 residues.

The chain combines TRBV15 with TRBJ2-1, with unresolved D. Germline V gene lookup returns CDR1 LNHNV and CDR2 YYDKDF (reference sequence). The V and J ends lost 1 base and 8 bases respectively, with 9 bases between them. CDR3 size: 13 residues. The DNA of the CDR3 is TGTGCCACCAGCAGAGTAGTTGGTGATGAGCAGTTCTTC. This gives the protein CATSRVVGDEQFF.

The chain has TRBV27 and TRBJ1-1; D remains unclear. This CDR3 spans 14 amino acids. Germline CDR1 and CDR2: MNHEY and SMNVEV (reference sequence). The V end lost 7 bases, the J end lost 0 bases, and 12 bases lay between the germline ends. The CDR3 sequence is CASKGGNLNTEAFF. The DNA of the CDR3 is TGTGCCAGCAAGGGAGGGAACTTGAACACTGAAGCTTTCTTT.

V gene TRBV6-5 combines with J gene TRBJ2-7; D is possibly TRBD1 (5 bases). V lost 6 bases and J lost 2, with 17 bases in between. CDR3 size: 15 residues. Per germline, CDR1 MNHEY and CDR2 SVGAGI. The CDR3 sequence is CASRKVTDRTYEQYF. The CDR3 region has the DNA TGTGCCAGCAGGAAGGTCACCGACAGAACCTACGAGCAGTACTTC.

The rearrangement links TRBV6-5 to TRBJ1-2; D gene ambiguous. Trimming took off 8 bases at V and 2 bases at J, with 9 bases between the two ends. The length of the CDR3 is 12 residues. CDR1 is MNHEY and CDR2 is SVGAGI in the germline V gene. The CDR3 loop reads CASSPTNYGYTF. As DNA, the CDR3 is TGTGCCAGCTCTCCCACAAACTATGGCTACACCTTC.

The chain joins TRBV27 to TRBJ1-2; D not certain. Germline V gene data show CDR1 as MNHEY and CDR2 as SMNVEV (reference sequence). With 0 bases removed from V and 6 bases from J, the gap between germline ends came to 8 bases. The CDR3 totals 13 residues. The CDR3 is CASSLSRGNGYTF. CDR3 in DNA: TGTGCCAGCAGTTTATCACGAGGGAATGGCTACACCTTC.

This chain uses TRBV6-5 with TRBJ2-7; 7 nucleotides align to TRBD1. This CDR3 has 13 residues. With V trimmed by 4 bases and J by 3 bases, 3 bases remained unmatched. Looked up from germline, CDR1 is MNHEY and CDR2 is SVGAGI. The CDR3 is CASSLWTGYEQYF. CDR3 DNA: TGTGCCAGCAGTTTATGGACAGGCTACGAGCAGTACTTC.

The J gene is TRBJ2-1, the V gene TRBV7-9; 12 bases agree with TRBD2. The V gene end was trimmed by 4 bases and the J gene end by 8 bases; junction bases not matched to a gene: 6. Germline V CDR1 and CDR2: SEHNR, FQNEAQ (reference sequence). The CDR3 runs to 15 residues. CDR3 in DNA: TGTGCCAGCAGCTCGGGACTAGCGGGTCGGGATGAGCAGTTCTTC. Encoded protein: CASSSGLAGRDEQFF.

The chain joins TRBV19 to TRBJ1-1; unclear D gene. The V end was cut by 5 bases, the J end by 1 base, with 14 bases between. Germline V gene data show CDR1 as LNHDA and CDR2 as SQIVND (reference sequence). The CDR3 runs to 15 residues. Here the CDR3 DNA reads TGTGCCAGTAGTCCTATATTCTTTCGGAACACTGAAGCTTTCTTT. Encoded protein: CASSPIFFRNTEAFF.

CDR3 region: CASGTEFRGLDYYEQYF. In DNA, the CDR3 is TGTGCTAGTGGTACTGAATTCAGGGGGTTGGACTACTACGAGCAGTACTTC. The rearrangement links TRBV12-5 to TRBJ2-7, with a weak D call TRBD1 (7 bases). The CDR3 has 17 amino acids. Germline V gene data show CDR1 as LGHNT and CDR2 as FRNRAP. The ends were cut back, 5 bases at V and 3 bases at J, with 23 bases in the middle.

The rearrangement links TRBV2 to TRBJ2-7; a weak D match, TRBD2 (6 bases). CDR3 length: 13 amino acids. V lost 6 bases and J lost 1, with 10 bases in between. Germline V gene lookup returns CDR1 SNHLY and CDR2 FYNNEI. Here the CDR3 DNA reads TGTGCCAGCAGGCGACGGGGGTCCTACGAGCAGTACTTC. The encoded protein is CASRRRGSYEQYF.

This chain uses TRBV5-1 with TRBJ2-3, with D maybe TRBD2 (9 bases). The CDR3 consists of 20 residues. The V gene's germline CDR1 is SGHRS and CDR2 YFSETQ. Trimming shortened V by 1 base and J by 0 bases, and 24 bases separated the two germline ends. CDR3 DNA: TGCGCCAGCAGCTTGCTCAGGGGGCAGGTTACTAGCGGGAGCACAGATACGCAGTATTTT. It is translated as CASSLLRGQVTSGSTDTQYF.

The chain employs TRBV7-8 and TRBJ2-5; 8 nucleotides match TRBD1. The CDR3 consists of 15 residues. Germline lookup yields CDR1 SGHVS and CDR2 FQNEAQ. V was clipped by 4 bases and J by 4 bases; unmatched bases: 8. CDR3 sequence: CASSSWRTGLETQYF. The CDR3, as DNA: TGTGCCAGCAGCTCCTGGAGGACAGGGCTAGAGACCCAGTACTTC.

The genes are TRBV7-6 and TRBJ2-5; TRBD2 agrees at 10 bases. CDR1 and CDR2 (germline): SGHVS, FNYEAQ. The junction had 10 bases not matched to a gene; V was cut back by 2 bases and J by 1 base. The CDR3 contains 18 residues. In DNA form, the CDR3 reads TGTGCCAGCAGCTTACCTAGATCTAGCGGGAGTTTCCAAGAGACCCAGTACTTC. Protein product: CASSLPRSSGSFQETQYF.

The rearrangement joins TRBV30 to TRBJ1-1; D is possibly TRBD1 (5 bases). Trimming pared 1 base from V and 5 bases from J, leaving 11 bases between. The germline V gene has CDR1 GTSNPN and CDR2 SVGIG (reference sequence). There are 13 residues in the CDR3. The CDR3 sequence: CAWSGGEWTEAFF. DNA of the CDR3: TGTGCCTGGAGTGGGGGGGAATGGACTGAAGCTTTCTTT.

V and J are TRBV5-1 and TRBJ1-1; a weak D match, TRBD1 (5 bases). Germline loops: CDR1 SGHRS, CDR2 YFSETQ. The CDR3 extends over 15 amino acids. V was pared by 4 bases and J by 1 base, with 14 bases between. CDR3 sequence: CASSPIPGSNTEAFF. DNA of the CDR3: TGCGCCAGCAGCCCGATTCCAGGGTCGAACACTGAAGCTTTCTTT.